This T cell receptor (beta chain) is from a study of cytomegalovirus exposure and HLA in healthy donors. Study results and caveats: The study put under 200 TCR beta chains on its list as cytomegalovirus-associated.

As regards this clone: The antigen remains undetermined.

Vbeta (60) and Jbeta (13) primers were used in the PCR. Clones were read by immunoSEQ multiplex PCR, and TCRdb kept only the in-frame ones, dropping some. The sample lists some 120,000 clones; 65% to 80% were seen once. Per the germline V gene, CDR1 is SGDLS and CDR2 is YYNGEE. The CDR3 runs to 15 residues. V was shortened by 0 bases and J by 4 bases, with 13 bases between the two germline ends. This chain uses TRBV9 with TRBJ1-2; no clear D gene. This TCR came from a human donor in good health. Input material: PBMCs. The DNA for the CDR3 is TGTGCCAGCAGCGTAGAGGAGGGATCGTCCTATGGCTACACCTTC. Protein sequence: CASSVEEGSSYGYTF.